Here is one T cell receptor (beta chain) with its context. Between the trimmed V and J ends, which lost 6 bases and 3 bases, there was a span of 11 bases. The CDR3 length is 13 residues. TCRdb keeps only in-frame clones here, not all; method: immunoSEQ multiplex PCR. The profile shows about 180,000 clones, about 91% of them singletons. These data originate in a study of control samples from healthy donors and cancer patients. This clonotype was obtained from a woman in her thirties or forties in good health. This sequence joins TRBV12-3 or TRBV12-4 and TRBJ1-2; D possibly corresponds to TRBD1 (6 bases). The sample taken for sequencing was blood. CDR3 DNA: TGTGCCAGCAGACCAGGACAGCACTATGGCTACACCTTC. Amino acids: CASRPGQHYGYTF.